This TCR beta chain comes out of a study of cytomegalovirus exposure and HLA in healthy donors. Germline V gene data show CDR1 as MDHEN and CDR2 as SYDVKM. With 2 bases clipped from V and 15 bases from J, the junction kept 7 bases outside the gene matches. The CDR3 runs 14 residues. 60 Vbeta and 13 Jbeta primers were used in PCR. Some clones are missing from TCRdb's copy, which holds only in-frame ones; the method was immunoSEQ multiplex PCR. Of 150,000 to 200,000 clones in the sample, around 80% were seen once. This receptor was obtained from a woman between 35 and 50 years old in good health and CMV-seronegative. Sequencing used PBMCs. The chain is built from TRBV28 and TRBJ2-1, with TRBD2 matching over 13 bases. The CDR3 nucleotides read TGTGCCAGCAGTTTAGTGGGACTAGCGGGATTAGGGTTCTTC. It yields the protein CASSLVGLAGLGFF.